The rows below give T cell receptor beta chains drawn from one sample of a study of blood T cell repertoires in COVID-19. Clones were sequenced by immunoSEQ multiplex PCR, and TCRdb holds only the in-frame ones, with some missing. The sample yields around 130,000 clones, roughly four fifths seen once. The sample comprised peripheral blood. Every receptor here comes from a human donor in a cohort sampled during active COVID-19. Each CDR3 is given without its conserved first and last residue. Rows may omit the clone size; those that give it use once, few, many or a size class.

cdr3_length v_call clone_size cdr3_aa
13 TRBV2 - ASSEGPGGNSPLH
14 TRBV4-1 - ASSPSPGTGALEQY
13 TRBV6-5 - ASSLTRQGNSPLH
12 TRBV5-5 - ASRADRAVEKLF
10 TRBV30 - AWGGQDYGYT
13 TRBV25-1 - ASSKPGQGYNEQF
10 TRBV28 - ATNLGNQPQH
11 TRBV19 few ASSIDFQETQY
12 TRBV7-9 - ASRAGTGNEKLF
13 TRBV2 - ASSEGQGSLSPLH
12 TRBV19 - ASSPAGFRDTQY
15 TRBV19 once ASSTLDAGGGNQPQH
14 TRBV9 - ASSPYDSATNEKLF
13 TRBV28 few ASTKPRGTNEKLF
12 TRBV3-1/TRBV3-2 - ASSPYGGYETQY
19 TRBV12-2 - ASRLNHYPRFPSSSYNEQF
12 TRBV4-1 - ASSQQQEGEKLF
11 TRBV9 - ASSLAGGRVKF
11 TRBV5-4 few ASSSILELGQY
12 TRBV3-1/TRBV3-2 - ASSQVRFSGTQY
13 TRBV9 - ASSVTGDMGQPQH
12 TRBV5-1 once ASSLVVGSYGYT
11 TRBV28 - ASSLMGPYGYT
14 TRBV5-4 few ASSIDRVYSGNTIY
16 TRBV27 - ASSYRGQPEISNQPQH
12 TRBV30 once AWRHWTGSTGYT
17 TRBV5-1 few ASSPSGLAGGRSYNEQF
11 TRBV5-4 - ASSTGTLGGYT
14 TRBV7-9 few ASSYSTGAAGTEAF
10 TRBV27 few ATGTRRSPLH
12 TRBV27 - ASSLYRGPYEQY
11 TRBV15 few ATSRDLLPEQF
13 TRBV5-6 - ASTKIGTGPYEQY
13 TRBV28 - ASTALTGVGYGYT
11 TRBV12-3/TRBV12-4 - ASSLAGTGGYT
13 TRBV30 many AWSRTGRGNQPQH
14 TRBV20-1 - SASSGIQRGNQPQH
13 TRBV12-2 few ASRLESQSSYEQY
14 TRBV10-2 - ASTRPGLEGTDTQY
10 TRBV19 - ASREAHEKLF
16 TRBV28 once ASSPGSLAGGPGETQY